What follows are 30 T cell receptor beta chains derived from one specimen sequenced in a study of response to subunit inactivated influenza vaccine (dated by TCRdb to 2017 to 2018). The library relied on RT-PCR. The data were produced on an Illumina HiSeq 2500. TCRdb reanalyzed the raw reads on its own, using fastp at Q25 for trimming and MiXCR for clone calling, and kept in-frame beta chains. CDR3 protein duplicates are merged, each entry listing the most common genes and DNA. This sample lists around 710,000 distinct CDR3 sequences; approximately 15% were detected once. Around 6.5% of the sample is taken by the ten largest. The starting material was PBMCs from blood, obtained around 15 days before vaccination. Source of these receptors: a man over 45 who received an inactivated influenza vaccine. Donor details come from another sample of the same person, matched by shared clones.

Note on this clonotype: A much larger clone differs by one base, so this may be a read error. V usage is TRBV10-3 and J usage is TRBJ2-1, with TRBD1 matching 10 bases. CDR1 and CDR2 from the germline V gene are ENHRY and SYGVKD. The CDR3 is 15 residues long. In nucleotides, the CDR3 is TGTGCCACCCTTAGGGGGACAGGGGCATACACTGAGCAGTTCTTC. The encoded protein is CATLRGTGAYTEQFF.

The gene calls are TRBV9 and TRBJ2-1; 13 positions agree with TRBD2. Germline V gives CDR1 SGDLS, CDR2 YYNGEE. V was clipped by 0 bases and J by 4 bases; unmatched bases: 7. This CDR3 spans 18 amino acids. For the CDR3, the DNA is TGTGCCAGCAGCGTAGCTACGACTAGCGGGAGGAAGTACAATGAGCAGTTCTTC. Translated: CASSVATTSGRKYNEQFF.

Turning to this clonotype: One end of the junction varies from germline; a read error may be responsible. CDR3 in DNA: TGTGCCAGCAGTTTAGTTACAGATTCCTACGATCAGTACTTC. Its protein is CASSLVTDSYDQYF. The chain recombines TRBV27 with TRBJ2-7; D unresolved. Germline assignment: CDR1 MNHEY and CDR2 SMNVEV (reference sequence). The CDR3 is made up of 14 amino acids.

The CDR3 DNA is TGTGCCAGTCAACTAGCGAGCTCCTACAATGAGCAGTTCTTC. It is translated as CASQLASSYNEQFF. V and J are TRBV6-1 and TRBJ2-1, with 7 bases matching TRBD2. V was pared by 9 bases and J by 0 bases, with 5 bases of the junction left unmatched. The V gene's germline CDR1 is MNHNS and CDR2 SASEGT. The CDR3 sequence is 14 residues long.

CDR3 sequence (DNA): TGTGCCATCACTGGGACGGGCACCGGGGAGCTGTTTTTT. This encodes CAITGTGTGELFF. The chain couples TRBV10-3 to TRBJ2-2; D possibly matches TRBD1 or TRBD2 (5 bases each). The CDR3 runs to 13 residues. CDR1 is ENHRY, CDR2 SYGVKD, per germline. Trimming shortened V by 7 bases and J by 4 bases, and 10 bases separated the two germline ends.

The sample holds a few counts of this clonotype. J is TRBJ2-2 and V is TRBV10-3, with 10 nucleotides matching TRBD2. V dropped 4 bases and J dropped 4; count of bases not matched to a gene: 3. This CDR3 contains 15 residues. Germline CDR1 ENHRY, CDR2 SYGVKD. The CDR3, as DNA: TGTGCCATCAGTGCCCTAGCGGGAGTCACCGGGGAGCTGTTTTTT. As protein: CAISALAGVTGELFF.

This clonotype was counted between two and nine times. The rearrangement uses TRBV5-1 and TRBJ1-1; D unresolved. CDR3 length: 13 amino acids. The germline V gene has CDR1 SGHRS and CDR2 YFSETQ. V was clipped by 5 bases and J by 3 bases, with 11 bases between them. Here the CDR3 DNA reads TGCGCCAGCAGGGTCCAGCGGGACACTGAAGCTTTCTTT. It specifies CASRVQRDTEAFF.

A note on this clonotype: The junction and the germline gene differ at one end; a read error may be behind it. V and J are TRBV7-7 and TRBJ2-5, with 11 bases fitting TRBD1. The CDR3 length is 15 residues. Germline V gene data show CDR1 as SSHAT and CDR2 as FNYEAQ (reference sequence). As DNA, the CDR3 is TGTGCTAGCAGCTTGGACAGGGGGCTTCAAGAGACCCAGTACTTC. Translation: CASSLDRGLQETQYF. The variable domain in full, completed from reference TRBV7-7 and TRBJ2-5, reads GAGVSQSPRYKVTKRGQDVTLRCDPISSHATLYWYQQALGQGPEFLTYFNYEAQPDKSGLPSDRFSAERPEGSISTLTIQRTEQRDSAMYRCASSLDRGLQETQYFGPGTRLLVL.

In DNA form, the CDR3 reads TGTGCCAGCAGTCCTTTAGCGGGCAACGGGGAGCTGTTTTTT. Its translation is CASSPLAGNGELFF. This rearrangement joins TRBV12-3 or TRBV12-4 to TRBJ2-2; 7 bases agree with TRBD2. This CDR3 comprises 14 residues. J gave up 7 bases and V 5 bases, and 7 bases lay outside the gene matches.

The V and J genes are TRBV15 and TRBJ2-3, with 9 bases identical to TRBD2. Losses at the gene ends were 8 bases for V and 2 bases for J; bases not matched to a gene: 5. Germline V CDR1 and CDR2: LNHNV, YYDKDF (reference sequence). The CDR3 totals 14 residues. CDR3 in DNA: TGTGCCACCGGGGCGGGGGGGATCACAGATACGCAGTATTTT. This gives the protein CATGAGGITDTQYF.

The V gene is TRBV9, the J gene TRBJ2-2; 10 bases align to TRBD2. CDR3 length equals 18 residues. J lost 2 bases, V lost 2 bases, and 9 bases had no gene match. The germline gives CDR1 SGDLS, CDR2 YYNGEE. In DNA, the CDR3 is TGTGCCAGCAGCGTTGTAGGTCTAGCGGGAGAAAACACCGGGGAGCTGTTTTTT. Its protein is CASSVVGLAGENTGELFF.

This chain connects TRBV30 to TRBJ2-3; TRBD2 might be the D (6 bases). The CDR3 covers 12 residues. CDR1 and CDR2 from the germline V gene are GTSNPN and SVGIG (reference sequence). V was cut by 5 bases and J by 3 bases, with 9 bases left in between. The CDR3 sequence: CAWDAGTDTQYF. The CDR3 DNA reads TGTGCCTGGGACGCGGGGACAGATACGCAGTATTTT.

This rearrangement joins TRBV5-1 to TRBJ1-1; perhaps TRBD1 as D (6 bases). Trimming took 1 base from V and 5 from J, leaving 21 bases between them. The CDR3 runs to 17 residues. Per the germline V gene, CDR1 is SGHRS and CDR2 is YFSETQ. CDR3 residues: CASSLPSLPGQGTEAFF. CDR3 DNA sequence: TGCGCCAGCAGCTTGCCATCATTACCGGGACAAGGGACTGAAGCTTTCTTT.

This clonotype came up many times. The chain combines TRBV7-2 with TRBJ2-3; D not certain. This CDR3 is 13 amino acids long. The V and J ends lost 5 bases and 10 bases respectively, with 16 bases between them. Germline lookup yields CDR1 SGHTA and CDR2 FQGNSA. The CDR3 nucleotides read TGTGCCAGCAGCCCCGGACGGGCCGGTGCGCAGTATTTT. Its translation is CASSPGRAGAQYF.

The rearrangement joins TRBV7-2 to TRBJ2-7; 11 nucleotides align to TRBD2. The CDR3 length is 16 residues. Losses at the gene ends were 2 bases for V and 2 bases for J; bases not matched to a gene: 5. Germline CDR1 and CDR2: SGHTA and FQGNSA. CDR3 bases: TGTGCCAGCAGCTTACTTCGACTAGCGGGAACCTACGAGCAGTACTTC. Translating it yields CASSLLRLAGTYEQYF.

The chain carries TRBV12-3 or TRBV12-4 and TRBJ2-5; no clear D. The CDR3 loop spans 16 amino acids. V was pared by 4 bases and J by 2 bases, with 17 bases between. The CDR3 spells CASSSSRRQRQETQYF. The CDR3 region has the DNA TGTGCCAGCAGTTCCTCCCGCCGACAAAGGCAAGAGACCCAGTACTTC.

This clonotype was seen a handful of times. The chain links TRBV29-1 to TRBJ2-2, with D tentatively TRBD2 (5 bases). CDR1 is SQVTM, CDR2 ANQGSEA, per germline. This CDR3 is built from 14 residues. The germline V and J ends were trimmed by 4 bases and 3 bases, with 12 bases remaining between them. CDR3 sequence reads: CSVAPGGDTGELFF. DNA for the CDR3: TGCAGCGTTGCTCCCGGAGGAGACACCGGGGAGCTGTTTTTT.

This clonotype occurred a few times. J is TRBJ2-3 and V is TRBV5-1; D ambiguous. CDR1 SGHRS and CDR2 YFSETQ come from the germline V gene. The CDR3 runs 15 residues. Trimming stripped 4 bases from V and 0 bases from J, with 12 bases between. The CDR3 is CASSPVSASTDTQYF. CDR3 DNA sequence: TGCGCCAGCAGCCCCGTAAGTGCTAGCACAGATACGCAGTATTTT.

This clonotype was counted a few times. The chain is built from TRBV6-2 or TRBV6-3 and TRBJ2-7; the match to TRBD1 covers 7 bases. V shed 4 bases, J shed 2 bases, and the junction held 8 bases outside the gene matches. Germline-derived CDR1 and CDR2 are MNHEY and SVGEGT. This CDR3 region has 15 residues. The CDR3 sequence is CASSSGQRYPYEQYF. CDR3 bases: TGTGCCAGCAGTTCGGGACAGCGGTATCCCTACGAGCAGTACTTC.

This clonotype came up a few times. The V call is TRBV12-3 or TRBV12-4, the J call TRBJ2-5, with 9 nucleotides matching TRBD2. This CDR3 is built from 15 residues. V shed 7 bases, J shed 3 bases, and the junction held 9 bases outside the gene matches. The CDR3 region is CASTIAGVGEETQYF. Written as DNA, the CDR3 is TGTGCCAGCACCATAGCGGGGGTGGGTGAAGAGACCCAGTACTTC.

This clonotype appeared a few times. This rearrangement joins TRBV30 to TRBJ1-6; D gene uncertain. Trimming shortened V by 1 base and J by 10 bases, and 8 bases separated the two germline ends. The CDR3 is made up of 12 amino acids. CDR1 is GTSNPN, CDR2 SVGIG, per germline (reference sequence). DNA for the CDR3: TGTGCCTGGAGTGCAGTAAGGTCACCCCTCCACTTT. Encoded protein: CAWSAVRSPLHF.

Points on this clonotype: A much larger clone lies a single base off, so this may be a read error. V gene TRBV4-1 combines with J gene TRBJ1-1; no clear D. Germline V gene data show CDR1 as MGHRA and CDR2 as YSYEKL. With 0 bases removed from V and 0 bases from J, the gap between germline ends came to 8 bases. This CDR3 is built from 15 residues. The CDR3 loop is CASSQEPRMNTEAFF. The CDR3 coding sequence is TGCGCCAGCAGCCAAGAACCCAGAATGAACACTGAAGCTTTCTTT.

This clonotype was seen more than once but under ten times. The V call is TRBV5-5, the J call TRBJ2-5, with D unclear. CDR3 length: 13 amino acids. The V end was cut by 1 base, the J end by 3 bases, with 7 bases between. Germline lookup yields CDR1 SGHKS and CDR2 YYEKEE (reference sequence). The CDR3, as DNA: TGTGCCAGCAGCTTGAAGCCAGAAGAGACCCAGTACTTC. Encoded protein: CASSLKPEETQYF.

The sample holds a few counts of this clonotype. The chain is built from TRBV5-1 and TRBJ2-1; D is uncertain. This CDR3 has 15 amino acids. Germline values: CDR1 SGHRS, CDR2 YFSETQ. V lost 0 bases and J 3 bases, leaving 10 bases between the germline ends. The CDR3, as DNA: TGCGCCAGCAGCTTGGGAGGATTTGACTACAATGAGCAGTTCTTC. Protein product: CASSLGGFDYNEQFF.

The sample holds a few counts of this clonotype. The chain has TRBV5-1 and TRBJ2-3; possible D gene TRBD2, 6 bases. Germline CDR1 reads SGHRS; CDR2 reads YFSETQ. This CDR3 is built from 16 residues. V was clipped by 0 bases and J by 0 bases, with 11 bases between them. The CDR3 protein is CASSLAIAASTDTQYF. The CDR3 DNA reads as TGCGCCAGCAGCTTGGCAATAGCGGCTAGCACAGATACGCAGTATTTT.

CDR3 protein: CAISESPGDTGELFF. CDR3 nucleotides: TGTGCCATCAGTGAGTCTCCGGGGGACACCGGGGAGCTGTTTTTT. The chain combines TRBV10-3 with TRBJ2-2; tentative D call: TRBD2 (6 bases). Germline V gene data show CDR1 as ENHRY and CDR2 as SYGVKD. Between the trimmed V and J ends, which lost 0 bases and 3 bases, there was a span of 8 bases. The CDR3 extends over 15 amino acids.

The chain joins TRBV7-2 to TRBJ2-3; 7 nucleotides line up with TRBD2. J lost 0 bases, V lost 1 base, and 4 bases had no gene match. The CDR3 is 16 amino acids. Germline CDR1 is SGHTA and CDR2 is FQGNSA. This CDR3 is CASSLGLAASTDTQYF. In DNA, the CDR3 is TGTGCCAGCAGCTTAGGGCTAGCGGCTAGCACAGATACGCAGTATTTT.

This clonotype has more than one count but fewer than ten. The gene calls are TRBV4-2 and TRBJ2-3; 10 bases are a match to TRBD2. The ends lost 3 bases at V and 1 base at J; junction bases unmatched: 13. This CDR3 has 19 residues. The germline CDR1 and CDR2 sequences are LGHNA and YNFKEQ. The CDR3 bases are TGTGCCAGCAGCCACGAGGGGAGGCTAGCGGGAGTACGCACAGATACGCAGTATTTT. It codes for CASSHEGRLAGVRTDTQYF.

This clonotype was counted a few times. This chain links TRBV28 with TRBJ2-7, with TRBD1 identical over 9 bases. This CDR3 is 14 amino acids long. CDR1 and CDR2 from the germline V gene are MDHEN and SYDVKM. V was clipped by 3 bases and J by 3 bases; unmatched bases: 3. This CDR3 reads CASSFTGGNYEQYF. CDR3 sequence (DNA): TGTGCCAGCAGTTTCACAGGGGGCAACTACGAGCAGTACTTC.

This clonotype was counted only a few times. The chain joins TRBV5-1 to TRBJ2-5; the match to TRBD1 covers 7 bases. This CDR3 region has 16 residues. Germline CDR1 reads SGHRS; CDR2 reads YFSETQ. Trimming at V came to 4 bases and at J to 5 bases, leaving 14 bases not matched to a gene. The CDR3 DNA is TGCGCCAGCAGCCCCGGACAGGCAGGTTTTCGGGAGACCCAGTACTTC. It codes for CASSPGQAGFRETQYF.